This T cell receptor (beta chain) was sequenced during a study of T cell changes during pregnancy in multiple sclerosis. The method was immunoSEQ multiplex PCR; TCRdb's version includes in-frame clones alone and lacks a portion of them. The sample contains 20,000 to 25,000 clones, about 89% of which appear only once. This clone was found once. The TCR sequence derives from a female donor in good health, enrolled as a control in a pregnancy study. This specimen was CD4+ T cells from peripheral blood mononuclear cells, taken after pregnancy.

CDR3 in amino acids: CASYSFRQGEEQYF. The CDR3 DNA reads as TGTGCCAGCTATAGTTTTCGACAGGGTGAAGAGCAGTACTTC. V gene TRBV6-1 combines with J gene TRBJ2-7, with 7 bases lining up with TRBD1. Germline V gives CDR1 MNHNS, CDR2 SASEGT. The CDR3 contains 14 residues. V dropped 8 bases and J dropped 7; count of bases not matched to a gene: 14.